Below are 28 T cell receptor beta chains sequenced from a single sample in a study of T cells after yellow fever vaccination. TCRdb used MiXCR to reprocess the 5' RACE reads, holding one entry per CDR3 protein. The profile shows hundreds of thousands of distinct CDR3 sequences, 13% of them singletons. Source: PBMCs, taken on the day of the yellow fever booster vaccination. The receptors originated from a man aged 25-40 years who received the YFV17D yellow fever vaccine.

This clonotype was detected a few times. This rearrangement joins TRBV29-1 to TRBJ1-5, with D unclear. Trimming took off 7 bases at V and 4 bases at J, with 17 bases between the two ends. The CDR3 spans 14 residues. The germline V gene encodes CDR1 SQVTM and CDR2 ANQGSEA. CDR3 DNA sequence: TGCAGCGCCTTGATAGGAAGAGAGAATCAGCCCCAGCATTTT. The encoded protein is CSALIGRENQPQHF.

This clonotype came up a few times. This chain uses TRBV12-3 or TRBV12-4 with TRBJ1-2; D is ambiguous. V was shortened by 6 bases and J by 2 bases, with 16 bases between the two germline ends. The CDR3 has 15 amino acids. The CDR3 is CASSSVGVYNYGYTF. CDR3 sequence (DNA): TGTGCCAGCAGCTCAGTCGGGGTTTACAACTATGGCTACACCTTC.

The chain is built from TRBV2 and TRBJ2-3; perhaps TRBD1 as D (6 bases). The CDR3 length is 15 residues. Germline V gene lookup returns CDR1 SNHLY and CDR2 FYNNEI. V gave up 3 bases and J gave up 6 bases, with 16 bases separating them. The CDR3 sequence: CASSEAPGESDTQYF. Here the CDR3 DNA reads TGTGCCAGCAGTGAGGCCCCAGGGGAGTCGGATACGCAGTATTTT. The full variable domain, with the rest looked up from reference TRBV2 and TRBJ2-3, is EPEVTQTPSHQVTQMGQEVILRCVPISNHLYFYWYRQILGQKVEFLVSFYNNEISEKSEIFDDQFSVERPDGSNFTLKIRSTKLEDSAMYFCASSEAPGESDTQYFGPGTRLTVL.

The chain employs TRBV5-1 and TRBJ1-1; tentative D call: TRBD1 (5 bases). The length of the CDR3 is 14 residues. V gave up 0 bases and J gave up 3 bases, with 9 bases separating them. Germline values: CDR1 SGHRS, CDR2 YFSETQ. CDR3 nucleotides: TGCGCCAGCAGCTTGGTAGGGGAGGACACTGAAGCTTTCTTT. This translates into CASSLVGEDTEAFF.

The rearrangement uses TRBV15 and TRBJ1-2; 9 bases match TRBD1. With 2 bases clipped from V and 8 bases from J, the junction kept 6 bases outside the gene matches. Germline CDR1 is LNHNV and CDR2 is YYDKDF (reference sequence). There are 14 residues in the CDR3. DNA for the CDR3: TGTGCCACCAGCAGAACCGGGACAGGGTACGGCTACACCTTC. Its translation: CATSRTGTGYGYTF.

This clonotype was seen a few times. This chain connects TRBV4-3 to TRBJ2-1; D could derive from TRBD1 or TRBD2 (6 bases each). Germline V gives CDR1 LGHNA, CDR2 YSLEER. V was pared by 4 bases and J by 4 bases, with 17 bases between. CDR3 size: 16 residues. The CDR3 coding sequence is TGCGCCAGCAGCCCGGGGGCCGGGAGAAGGTACAATGAGCAGTTCTTC. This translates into CASSPGAGRRYNEQFF.

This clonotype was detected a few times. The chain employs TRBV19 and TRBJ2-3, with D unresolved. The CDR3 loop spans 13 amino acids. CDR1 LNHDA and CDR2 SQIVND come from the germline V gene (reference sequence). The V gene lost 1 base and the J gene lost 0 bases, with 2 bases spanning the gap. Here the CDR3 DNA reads TGTGCCAGTAGTATAGGAAGCACAGATACGCAGTATTTT. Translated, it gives CASSIGSTDTQYF.

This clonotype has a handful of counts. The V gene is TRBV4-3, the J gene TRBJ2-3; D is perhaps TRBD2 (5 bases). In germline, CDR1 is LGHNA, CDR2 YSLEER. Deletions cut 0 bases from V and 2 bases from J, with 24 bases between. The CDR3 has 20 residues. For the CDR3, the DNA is TGCGCCAGCAGCCAAGATGAGGAGGTCCCCTCTAAAAAGTTCACAGATACGCAGTATTTT. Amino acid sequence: CASSQDEEVPSKKFTDTQYF.

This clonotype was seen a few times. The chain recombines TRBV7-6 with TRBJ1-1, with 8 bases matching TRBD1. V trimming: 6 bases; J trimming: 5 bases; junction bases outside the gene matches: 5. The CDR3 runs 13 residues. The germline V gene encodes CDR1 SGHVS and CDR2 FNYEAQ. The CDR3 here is CASSRQGSTEAFF. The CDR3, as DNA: TGTGCCAGCAGTCGACAGGGGTCGACTGAAGCTTTCTTT.

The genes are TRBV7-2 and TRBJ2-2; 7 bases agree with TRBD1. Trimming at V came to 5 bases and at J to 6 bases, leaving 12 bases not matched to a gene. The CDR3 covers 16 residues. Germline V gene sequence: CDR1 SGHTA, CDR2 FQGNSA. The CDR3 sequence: CASSAYRGMMSGELFF. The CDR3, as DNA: TGTGCCAGCAGCGCCTACAGGGGTATGATGTCCGGGGAGCTGTTTTTT.

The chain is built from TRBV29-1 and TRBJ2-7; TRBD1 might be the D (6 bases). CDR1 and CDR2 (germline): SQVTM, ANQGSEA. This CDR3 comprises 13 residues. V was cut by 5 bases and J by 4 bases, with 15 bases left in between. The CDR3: CSVSGRGVYEQYF. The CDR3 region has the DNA TGCAGCGTTTCTGGCAGGGGAGTTTACGAGCAGTACTTC.

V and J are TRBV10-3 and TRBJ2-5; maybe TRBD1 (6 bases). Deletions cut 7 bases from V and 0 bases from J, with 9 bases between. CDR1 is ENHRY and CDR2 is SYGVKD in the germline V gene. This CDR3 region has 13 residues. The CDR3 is CAIKAGDQETQYF. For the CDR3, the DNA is TGTGCCATCAAGGCAGGGGACCAAGAGACCCAGTACTTC.

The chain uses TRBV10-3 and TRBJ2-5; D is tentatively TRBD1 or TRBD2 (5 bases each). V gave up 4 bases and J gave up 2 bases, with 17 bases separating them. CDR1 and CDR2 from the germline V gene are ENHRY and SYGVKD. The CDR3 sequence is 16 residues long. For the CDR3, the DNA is TGTGCCATCAGTGGAAAACCGGGACGGCGGCAAGAGACCCAGTACTTC. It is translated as CAISGKPGRRQETQYF.

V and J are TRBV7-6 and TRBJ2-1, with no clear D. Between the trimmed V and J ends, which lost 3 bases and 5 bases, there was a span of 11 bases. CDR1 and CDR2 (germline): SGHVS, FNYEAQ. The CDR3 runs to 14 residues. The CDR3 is CASSFTAQNNEQFF. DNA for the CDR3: TGTGCCAGCAGCTTTACAGCCCAGAACAATGAGCAGTTCTTC.

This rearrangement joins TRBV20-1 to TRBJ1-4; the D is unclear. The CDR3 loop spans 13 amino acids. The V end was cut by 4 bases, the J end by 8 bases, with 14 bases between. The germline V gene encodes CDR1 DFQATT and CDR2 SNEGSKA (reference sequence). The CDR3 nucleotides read TGCAGTGCTAACAGACCGGGGATAGAAAAACTGTTTTTT. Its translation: CSANRPGIEKLFF.

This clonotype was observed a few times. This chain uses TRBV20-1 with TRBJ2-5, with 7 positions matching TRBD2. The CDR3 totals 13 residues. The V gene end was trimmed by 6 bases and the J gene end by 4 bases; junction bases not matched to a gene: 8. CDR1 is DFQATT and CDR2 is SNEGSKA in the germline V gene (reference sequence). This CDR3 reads CSAATSHSETQYF. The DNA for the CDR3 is TGCAGTGCCGCGACTAGCCATTCAGAGACCCAGTACTTC.

The CDR3 is CASSLTSREQFF. In DNA form, the CDR3 reads TGTGCCAGCAGCCTGACTAGTCGTGAGCAGTTCTTC. V usage is TRBV7-2 and J usage is TRBJ2-1, with a weak D call TRBD2 (6 bases). This CDR3 has 12 amino acids. The V and J ends lost 5 bases and 9 bases respectively, with 11 bases between them. Per germline, CDR1 SGHTA and CDR2 FQGNSA.

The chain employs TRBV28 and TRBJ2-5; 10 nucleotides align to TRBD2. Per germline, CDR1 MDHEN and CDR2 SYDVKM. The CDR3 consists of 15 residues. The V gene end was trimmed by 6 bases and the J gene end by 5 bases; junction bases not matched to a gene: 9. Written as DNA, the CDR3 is TGTGCCAGCAGCTCCCTAGCGGGAGTCGGGGAGACCCAGTACTTC. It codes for CASSSLAGVGETQYF.

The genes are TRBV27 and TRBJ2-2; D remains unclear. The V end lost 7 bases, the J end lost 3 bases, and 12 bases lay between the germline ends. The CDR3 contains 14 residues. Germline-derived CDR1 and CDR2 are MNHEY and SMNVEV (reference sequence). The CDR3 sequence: CASKVEGYTGELFF. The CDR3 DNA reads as TGTGCCAGCAAGGTGGAAGGATACACCGGGGAGCTGTTTTTT.

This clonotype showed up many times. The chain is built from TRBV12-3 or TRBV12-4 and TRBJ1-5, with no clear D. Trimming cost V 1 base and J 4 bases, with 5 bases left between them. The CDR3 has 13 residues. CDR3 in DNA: TGTGCCAGCAGTTTAGATGCAAATCAGCCCCAGCATTTT. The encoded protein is CASSLDANQPQHF.

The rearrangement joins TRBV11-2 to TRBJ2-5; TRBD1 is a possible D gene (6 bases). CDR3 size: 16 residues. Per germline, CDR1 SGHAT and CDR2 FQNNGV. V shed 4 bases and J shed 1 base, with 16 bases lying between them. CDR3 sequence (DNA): TGTGCCAGCAGCTCTTACCTCCAGGACAGCCAAGAGACCCAGTACTTC. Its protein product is CASSSYLQDSQETQYF. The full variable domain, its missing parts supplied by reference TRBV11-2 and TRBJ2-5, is EAGVAQSPRYKIIEKRQSVAFWCNPISGHATLYWYQQILGQGPKLLIQFQNNGVVDDSQLPKDRFSAERLKGVDSTLKIQPAKLEDSAVYLCASSSYLQDSQETQYFGPGTRLLVL.

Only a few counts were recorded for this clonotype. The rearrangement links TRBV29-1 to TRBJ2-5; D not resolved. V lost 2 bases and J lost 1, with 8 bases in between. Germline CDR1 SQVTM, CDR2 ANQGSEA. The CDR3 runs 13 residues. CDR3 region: CSVEWQIQETQYF. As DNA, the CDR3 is TGCAGCGTTGAATGGCAGATCCAAGAGACCCAGTACTTC.

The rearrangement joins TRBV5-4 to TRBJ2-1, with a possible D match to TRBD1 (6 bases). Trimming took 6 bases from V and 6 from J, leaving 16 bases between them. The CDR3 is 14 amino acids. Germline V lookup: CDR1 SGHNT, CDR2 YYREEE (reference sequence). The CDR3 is CASTGTGTRNEQFF. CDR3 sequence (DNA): TGTGCCAGCACGGGGACGGGGACACGCAATGAGCAGTTCTTC.

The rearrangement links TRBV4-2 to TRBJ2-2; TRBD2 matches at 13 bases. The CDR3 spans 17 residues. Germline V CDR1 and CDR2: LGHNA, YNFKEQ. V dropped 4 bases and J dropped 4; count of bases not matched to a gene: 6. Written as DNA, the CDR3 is TGTGCCAGCAGCCGACTAGCGGGAGGTCTTAGCACCGGGGAGCTGTTTTTT. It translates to CASSRLAGGLSTGELFF.

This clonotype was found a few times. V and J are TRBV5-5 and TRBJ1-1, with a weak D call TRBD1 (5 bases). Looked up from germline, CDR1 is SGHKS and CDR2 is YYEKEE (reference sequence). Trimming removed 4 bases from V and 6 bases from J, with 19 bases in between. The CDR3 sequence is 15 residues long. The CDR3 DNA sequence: TGTGCCAGCAGCATCGACCCTCGGGGGACCCCTGAAGCTTTCTTT. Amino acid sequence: CASSIDPRGTPEAFF.

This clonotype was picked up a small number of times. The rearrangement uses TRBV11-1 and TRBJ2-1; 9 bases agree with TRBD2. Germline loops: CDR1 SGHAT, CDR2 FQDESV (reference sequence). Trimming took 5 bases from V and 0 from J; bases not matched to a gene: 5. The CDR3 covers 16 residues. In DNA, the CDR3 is TGTGCCAGCAGCAACCTAGCGGGGAGCTCCTACAATGAGCAGTTCTTC. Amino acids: CASSNLAGSSYNEQFF.

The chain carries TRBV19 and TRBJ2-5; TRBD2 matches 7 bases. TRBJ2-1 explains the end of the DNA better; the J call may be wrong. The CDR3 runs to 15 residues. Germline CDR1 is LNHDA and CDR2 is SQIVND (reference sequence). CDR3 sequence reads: CASRPRTRLADEQFF. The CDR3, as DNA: TGTGCCAGTAGGCCTCGGACTAGGTTAGCGGATGAGCAGTTCTTC.

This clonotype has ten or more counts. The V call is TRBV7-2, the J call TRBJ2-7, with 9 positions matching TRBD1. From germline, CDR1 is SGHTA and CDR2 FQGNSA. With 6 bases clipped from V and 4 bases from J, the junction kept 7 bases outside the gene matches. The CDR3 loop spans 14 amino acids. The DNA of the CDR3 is TGTGCCAGCAGTCCCGGGACAGGGCGGTACGAGCAGTACTTC. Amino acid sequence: CASSPGTGRYEQYF.